This is a list of T cell receptor beta chains from one sample in a study of blood T cell repertoires in COVID-19. Sequencing was performed with immunoSEQ multiplex PCR; in TCRdb, only in-frame clones are kept and a portion is missing. This table has under 300,000 clones, around 85% appearing once. What was sequenced was peripheral blood. Receptors were obtained from a man in his 60s with acute or convalescent COVID-19. Each CDR3 is given with its conserved first and last residue.

v_call cdr3_aa
TRBV30 CAWTWGEETQYF
TRBV30 CAWSASRGQPQHF
TRBV28 CASSLYRPGLAGDEQFF
TRBV7-3 CASSPTSVNTGELFF
TRBV19 CASGPTGAKETQYF
TRBV30 CAWGRQGITGELFF
TRBV10-3 CAISETSRGGGEQYF
TRBV11-1 CASSNGQGLSYEQYF
TRBV4-3 CASSQEYRKVGHSPLHF
TRBV7-9 CASSPPSDRGLDTQYF
TRBV12-5 CASGLVPGEETQYF
TRBV19 CASSITDSNQPQHF
TRBV11-2 CASSSTSEETQYF
TRBV7-3 CASSITSGRTDTQYF
TRBV24-1 CATSDIGTSFYEQYF
TRBV30 CAWTPNVRETQYF
TRBV3-1/TRBV3-2 CASSQENYHYTDTQYF
TRBV10-2 CASSDGQQETQYF
TRBV7-9 CASSYSGTGELFF
TRBV19 CASIPGPGLGMNTEAFF
TRBV28 CASSEGGGNYGYTF
TRBV11-2 CASSPPGGPQETQYF
TRBV29-1 CSVQGARDTEAFF
TRBV5-1 CASSRLAGRQETQYF
TRBV6-5 CASSTTGNNSPLHF
TRBV5-1 CASSIPTDTDTQYF
TRBV7-2 CASSGRGTSDTDTQYF